This is a list of T cell receptor beta chains from one sample in a study of shared clonotypes between healthy human individuals. The data were produced by immunoSEQ multiplex PCR, yet TCRdb's version contains in-frame clones alone and is incomplete. The table includes hundreds of thousands of clones, roughly four fifths detected once. Input material: PBMCs. These receptors were collected from a woman in her 40s in good health. Some clones in this sample may be carry-over from other donors' samples. Each CDR3 is given with its conserved first and last residue. Each record gives: CDR3 DNA, CDR3 protein, clone size, V gene, CDR3 length, D gene, J gene. A D gene is named only where the DNA matches it firmly. Size tells how often a clone was seen (once, few, many) or the class of an expanded clone, and some rows leave it out.

cdr3_nt: TGTGCCAGCAGCGACGGACAGATGAACACTGAAGCTTTCTTT
cdr3_aa: CASSDGQMNTEAFF
clone_size: NA
v_call: TRBV7-6
cdr3_length: 14
d_call: NA
j_call: TRBJ1-1

cdr3_nt: TGTGCCAGCAGTGATCGGGAGGGATGGACTGAAGCTTTCTTT
cdr3_aa: CASSDREGWTEAFF
clone_size: NA
v_call: TRBV25-1
cdr3_length: 14
d_call: NA
j_call: TRBJ1-1

cdr3_nt: TGCGCCAGCAGCTTGGCCATTGGTGCTAACTATGGCTACACCTTC
cdr3_aa: CASSLAIGANYGYTF
clone_size: NA
v_call: TRBV5-1
cdr3_length: 15
d_call: NA
j_call: TRBJ1-2

cdr3_nt: TGTGCCAGTAGTATAGAACGGGAGCGGGCAGATACGCAGTATTTT
cdr3_aa: CASSIERERADTQYF
clone_size: NA
v_call: TRBV19
cdr3_length: 15
d_call: NA
j_call: TRBJ2-3

cdr3_nt: TGTGCCACCGGGGTGGCGGGAGGAATCTACGAGCAGTACTTC
cdr3_aa: CATGVAGGIYEQYF
clone_size: NA
v_call: TRBV6-5
cdr3_length: 14
d_call: TRBD2
j_call: TRBJ2-7

cdr3_nt: TGTGCCAGCAGCTTAGAATCGTCGACTGAAGCTTTCTTT
cdr3_aa: CASSLESSTEAFF
clone_size: NA
v_call: TRBV13
cdr3_length: 13
d_call: NA
j_call: TRBJ1-1

cdr3_nt: TGTGCCAGTAGTATGGGGCGGGAGCCTGAAGCTTTCTTT
cdr3_aa: CASSMGREPEAFF
clone_size: NA
v_call: TRBV19
cdr3_length: 13
d_call: NA
j_call: TRBJ1-1

cdr3_nt: TGTGCCAGCAGCTATGGTCGGGACAGCTGGAATTCACCCCTCCACTTT
cdr3_aa: CASSYGRDSWNSPLHF
clone_size: NA
v_call: TRBV7-9
cdr3_length: 16
d_call: TRBD1
j_call: TRBJ1-6

cdr3_nt: TGTGCCAGCAGTGAACTTAGGACAGATACGCAGTATTTT
cdr3_aa: CASSELRTDTQYF
clone_size: NA
v_call: TRBV2
cdr3_length: 13
d_call: NA
j_call: TRBJ2-3

cdr3_nt: TGTGCCAGCAGCGTAGATGGGGGAACCTACGAGCAGTACTTC
cdr3_aa: CASSVDGGTYEQYF
clone_size: NA
v_call: TRBV9
cdr3_length: 14
d_call: NA
j_call: TRBJ2-7

cdr3_nt: TGTGCCAGCAGCGGAGGCGGGAGTTGGGGGCGGGAAAATGAGCAGTTCTTC
cdr3_aa: CASSGGGSWGRENEQFF
clone_size: once
v_call: TRBV9
cdr3_length: 17
d_call: NA
j_call: TRBJ2-1

cdr3_nt: TGTGCCATCAGTGACAACTCCTACGAGCAGTACTTC
cdr3_aa: CAISDNSYEQYF
clone_size: NA
v_call: TRBV10-3
cdr3_length: 12
d_call: NA
j_call: TRBJ2-7

cdr3_nt: TGCGCCAGCAGACCCGGGACTAGCGCCTCAGATACGCAGTATTTT
cdr3_aa: CASRPGTSASDTQYF
clone_size: NA
v_call: TRBV5-1
cdr3_length: 15
d_call: TRBD2
j_call: TRBJ2-3

cdr3_nt: TGCGCCAGCAGCGACTCAGGATTCCAAGAGACCCAGTACTTC
cdr3_aa: CASSDSGFQETQYF
clone_size: NA
v_call: TRBV5-1
cdr3_length: 14
d_call: NA
j_call: TRBJ2-5

cdr3_nt: TGTGCCATCAGCATGTCAGGGGGCGGGGAGCAGTACTTC
cdr3_aa: CAISMSGGGEQYF
clone_size: NA
v_call: TRBV10-3
cdr3_length: 13
d_call: TRBD1
j_call: TRBJ2-7

cdr3_nt: TGCGCCAGCAGCCCCCCCAATAGGGGACGACTCACAGATACGCAGTATTTT
cdr3_aa: CASSPPNRGRLTDTQYF
clone_size: NA
v_call: TRBV5-1
cdr3_length: 17
d_call: NA
j_call: TRBJ2-3

cdr3_nt: TGTGCCAGCAGCCCTAGGAGCAGCTCTGGAAACACCATATATTTT
cdr3_aa: CASSPRSSSGNTIYF
clone_size: many
v_call: TRBV9
cdr3_length: 15
d_call: NA
j_call: TRBJ1-3

cdr3_nt: TGTGCCATCAGTGATGCCTACGAGCAGTACTTC
cdr3_aa: CAISDAYEQYF
clone_size: NA
v_call: TRBV10-3
cdr3_length: 11
d_call: NA
j_call: TRBJ2-7

cdr3_nt: TGTGCCAGTAGTTTACGGACAGGGGGCGCAGATACGCCGTATTTT
cdr3_aa: CASSLRTGGADTPYF
clone_size: NA
v_call: TRBV19
cdr3_length: 15
d_call: TRBD1
j_call: TRBJ2-3

cdr3_nt: TGTGCCAGTGATAGTACCGGGACGGAGCGGCCCCAGCATTTT
cdr3_aa: CASDSTGTERPQHF
clone_size: NA
v_call: TRBV19
cdr3_length: 14
d_call: NA
j_call: TRBJ1-5

cdr3_nt: TGCGCCAGCAGCCACGAGGGACTAGCGGCCGCGGATACGCAGTATTTT
cdr3_aa: CASSHEGLAAADTQYF
clone_size: NA
v_call: TRBV5-1
cdr3_length: 16
d_call: TRBD2
j_call: TRBJ2-3

cdr3_nt: TGTGCCAGCGCACAGGGGAACACCGGGGAGCTGTTTTTT
cdr3_aa: CASAQGNTGELFF
clone_size: once
v_call: TRBV2
cdr3_length: 13
d_call: NA
j_call: TRBJ2-2

cdr3_nt: TGTGCCAGCAGTGACAAGGGGGAGGCCACAGATACGCAGTATTTT
cdr3_aa: CASSDKGEATDTQYF
clone_size: many
v_call: TRBV6-4
cdr3_length: 15
d_call: NA
j_call: TRBJ2-3

cdr3_nt: TGCGCCAGCAGCTTGCAGAGGGGCGGGGGAAATTATGAGCAGTTCTTC
cdr3_aa: CASSLQRGGGNYEQFF
clone_size: NA
v_call: TRBV5-1
cdr3_length: 16
d_call: TRBD2
j_call: TRBJ2-1

cdr3_nt: TGTGCCAGTAGTATGGTAGGGAATCCCTACGAGCAGTACTTC
cdr3_aa: CASSMVGNPYEQYF
clone_size: NA
v_call: TRBV19
cdr3_length: 14
d_call: NA
j_call: TRBJ2-7